This T cell receptor (beta chain) is drawn from a study of cytomegalovirus exposure and HLA in healthy donors. The PCR made use of 60 Vbeta and 13 Jbeta primers. Clones were read by immunoSEQ multiplex PCR, and TCRdb kept only the in-frame ones, dropping some. The table for this sample gives approximately 110,000 clones. Trimming stripped 5 bases from V and 3 bases from J, with 14 bases between. CDR3 length equals 15 residues. The germline CDR1 and CDR2 sequences are SGHTA and FQGTGA. The sequenced material came from PBMCs. The clonotype was recovered from a man aged 25 to 45 in good health and CMV-seronegative. V is TRBV7-3 and J is TRBJ2-1, with D perhaps matching TRBD1 (7 bases). Written as DNA, the CDR3 is TGTGCCAGCAGCATCAAGCAGGGGGGCTACAATGAGCAGTTCTTC. Its translation is CASSIKQGGYNEQFF.